These 29 T cell receptor beta chains share one sample of origin, sequenced in a study of CD8 T cells in Susac syndrome. Random hexamers primed reverse transcription of about 0.5 to 1 ug RNA. In TCRdb, the immunoSEQ multiplex PCR reads were re-called with MiXCR into one record per CDR3 protein. The data contain approximately 200,000 distinct CDR3 sequences, 95% of them seen just once; the ten biggest clones take up approximately 0.082%. Material: CD4+ T cells from PBMCs. These receptors were obtained from a human donor with multiple sclerosis.

This clonotype was detected only once. The chain joins TRBV29-1 to TRBJ2-2, with D tentatively TRBD1 or TRBD2 (6 bases each). Germline V gene lookup returns CDR1 SQVTM and CDR2 ANQGSEA. The CDR3 is 14 amino acids. V lost 6 bases, J lost 8 bases, and 19 bases lay in between. The CDR3 DNA reads TGCAGCGTCTCCGGGACACGGGCGGGAGGGGAGCTGTTTTTT. Translated, it gives CSVSGTRAGGELFF.

This chain connects TRBV2 to TRBJ1-4; 9 bases align to TRBD1. Trimming at V came to 7 bases and at J to 5 bases, leaving 5 bases not matched to a gene. The V gene's germline CDR1 is SNHLY and CDR2 FYNNEI. CDR3 length equals 14 residues. DNA of the CDR3: TGTGCCAGCACCTACAGGGGGCAGAATGAAAAACTGTTTTTT. Protein product: CASTYRGQNEKLFF.

The chain links TRBV27 to TRBJ2-5; D is possibly TRBD1 (6 bases). V lost 7 bases and J lost 3, with 18 bases in between. The CDR3 has 15 amino acids. Germline V lookup: CDR1 MNHEY, CDR2 SMNVEV (reference sequence). The CDR3 DNA is TGTGCCAGCAAAGACATGTCCAGGGGTGAAGAGACCCAGTACTTC. Protein sequence: CASKDMSRGEETQYF.

The rearrangement joins TRBV9 to TRBJ1-2; TRBD1 aligns across 7 bases. The CDR3 has 15 amino acids. Germline CDR1 reads SGDLS; CDR2 reads YYNGEE. V shed 4 bases and J 4 bases; nucleotides not matched to a gene: 10. CDR3 DNA: TGTGCCAGCAGCCCGCAACAGGGGCGTGCCTATGGCTACACCTTC. The encoded protein is CASSPQQGRAYGYTF.

The rearrangement uses TRBV12-3 or TRBV12-4 and TRBJ1-1; D uncertain. The V and J ends lost 5 bases and 1 base respectively, with 14 bases between them. The CDR3 is made up of 15 amino acids. CDR3 bases: TGTGCCAGCAGTAGACCCGCGGCCAGGAACACTGAAGCTTTCTTT. Amino acid sequence: CASSRPAARNTEAFF.

The rearrangement links TRBV3-1 to TRBJ2-7; D unclear. V lost 1 base, J lost 0 bases, and 13 bases lay in between. This CDR3 contains 16 residues. Germline CDR1 and CDR2: LGHDT and YNNKEL (reference sequence). CDR3 sequence (DNA): TGTGCCAGCAGCCAAGGACTGTTCCTTAGCTCCTACGAGCAGTACTTC. Residues: CASSQGLFLSSYEQYF.

The gene calls are TRBV3-1 and TRBJ1-1, with D unclear. The CDR3 sequence is 16 residues long. The V and J ends lost 0 bases and 0 bases respectively, with 11 bases between them. Germline CDR1 reads LGHDT; CDR2 reads YNNKEL (reference sequence). The CDR3 region has the DNA TGTGCCAGCAGCCAAGAGTTAGATCAGATGAACACTGAAGCTTTCTTT. This codes for CASSQELDQMNTEAFF.

The V and J genes are TRBV25-1 and TRBJ1-4; D possibly corresponds to TRBD1 (6 bases). This CDR3 has 14 residues. From germline, CDR1 is MGHDK and CDR2 SYGVNS. V gave up 2 bases and J gave up 7 bases, with 11 bases separating them. The CDR3 DNA is TGTGCCAGCAGTGAAGCACAGGGTGGTGAAAAACTGTTTTTT. It translates to CASSEAQGGEKLFF.

The gene calls are TRBV5-1 and TRBJ2-4; 10 positions match TRBD2. Germline CDR1 reads SGHRS; CDR2 reads YFSETQ. The CDR3 is made up of 16 amino acids. V lost 0 bases, J lost 8 bases, and 8 bases stayed unmatched. The CDR3 DNA is TGCGCCAGCAGCTTGGCCGTATCCGGGACTAGCGACATTCAGTACTTC. It translates to CASSLAVSGTSDIQYF. The complete variable domain, with remaining parts taken from reference TRBV5-1 and TRBJ2-4, reads KAGVTQTPRYLIKTRGQQVTLSCSPISGHRSVSWYQQTPGQGLQFLFEYFSETQRNKGNFPGRFSGRQFSNSRSEMNVSTLELGDSALYLCASSLAVSGTSDIQYFGAGTRLSVL.

The V gene is TRBV3-1, the J gene TRBJ2-3; tentative D call: TRBD1 (5 bases). The CDR3 consists of 12 residues. Germline V gene data show CDR1 as LGHDT and CDR2 as YNNKEL (reference sequence). Trimming shortened V by 5 bases and J by 12 bases, and 15 bases separated the two germline ends. CDR3 protein: CASSVRRVVQYF. CDR3 bases: TGTGCCAGCAGCGTCCGCAGGGTGGTCCAGTATTTT.

The chain combines TRBV6-1 with TRBJ2-5, with 16 bases identical to TRBD2. V was clipped by 6 bases and J by 4 bases; unmatched bases: 8. This CDR3 has 17 amino acids. Germline assignment: CDR1 MNHNS and CDR2 SASEGT. CDR3 residues: CASRPGLAGGPGETQYF. The CDR3 nucleotides read TGTGCCAGCAGGCCGGGACTAGCGGGGGGGCCTGGAGAGACCCAGTACTTC.

The V and J genes are TRBV12-3 or TRBV12-4 and TRBJ1-2; D gene ambiguous. Trimming cost V 7 bases and J 7 bases, with 13 bases left between them. The CDR3 covers 12 residues. CDR3 protein: CASIADRSGYTF. In DNA form, the CDR3 reads TGTGCCAGCATCGCGGACCGGAGTGGCTACACCTTC.

J is TRBJ1-2 and V is TRBV9; the D is unclear. The CDR3 has 13 amino acids. Trimming took 0 bases from V and 5 from J, leaving 8 bases between them. Germline assignment: CDR1 SGDLS and CDR2 YYNGEE. The CDR3 DNA sequence: TGTGCCAGCAGCGTAGGCAGCCAGTATGGCTACACCTTC. This sequence encodes CASSVGSQYGYTF.

The rearrangement links TRBV27 to TRBJ1-1, with a weak D call TRBD1 (5 bases). The V end lost 1 base, the J end lost 3 bases, and 9 bases lay between the germline ends. The CDR3 extends over 14 amino acids. Germline V gives CDR1 MNHEY, CDR2 SMNVEV (reference sequence). CDR3 region: CASSLFGAYTEAFF. CDR3 DNA: TGTGCCAGCAGTTTATTTGGGGCGTACACTGAAGCTTTCTTT.

The V call is TRBV5-4, the J call TRBJ1-6; D is possibly TRBD1 (5 bases). Between the trimmed V and J ends, which lost 5 bases and 5 bases, there was a span of 20 bases. CDR3 size: 17 residues. CDR1 and CDR2 (germline): SGHNT, YYREEE (reference sequence). CDR3 bases: TGTGCCAGCAGTCGGCGGTTGCAGGACAACAATAATTCACCCCTCCACTTT. Its translation: CASSRRLQDNNNSPLHF.

This rearrangement joins TRBV27 to TRBJ1-3; D gene uncertain. Looked up from germline, CDR1 is MNHEY and CDR2 is SMNVEV (reference sequence). There are 15 residues in the CDR3. Trimming stripped 3 bases from V and 0 bases from J, with 9 bases between. CDR3 amino acids: CASSFGRPSGNTIYF. As DNA, the CDR3 is TGTGCCAGCAGTTTCGGGCGGCCCTCTGGAAACACCATATATTTT.

The CDR3 sequence: CASSEVEQFF. The CDR3 nucleotides read TGTGCCAGCAGTGAAGTTGAGCAGTTCTTC. V gene TRBV2 combines with J gene TRBJ2-1; D gene unclear. The CDR3 is 10 residues long. Germline V gives CDR1 SNHLY, CDR2 FYNNEI. The V end lost 1 base, the J end lost 9 bases, and 1 base lay between the germline ends.

The genes are TRBV2 and TRBJ1-2, with TRBD1 identical over 7 bases. V lost 6 bases and J lost 8; bases outside the gene matches: 9. Germline V CDR1 and CDR2: SNHLY, FYNNEI. This CDR3 comprises 13 residues. CDR3 sequence reads: CASSPGGAEGYTF. The CDR3, as DNA: TGTGCCAGCAGCCCAGGGGGTGCGGAGGGCTACACCTTC.

The CDR3 sequence is CSAIGPAAGGMGNQPQHF. The CDR3 coding sequence is TGCAGTGCTATAGGTCCAGCTGCAGGGGGTATGGGCAATCAGCCCCAGCATTTT. This chain connects TRBV20-1 to TRBJ1-5; 7 nucleotides match TRBD1. V gave up 4 bases and J gave up 2 bases; unmatched junction bases: 17. Germline V lookup: CDR1 DFQATT, CDR2 SNEGSKA (reference sequence). The CDR3 length is 18 residues.

To note about this clonotype: A junction end diverges from the germline sequence, so it may reflect a read error. The J gene is TRBJ2-2, the V gene TRBV7-9; 8 bases fit TRBD2. Germline V gene data show CDR1 as SEHNR and CDR2 as FQNEAQ (reference sequence). CDR3 length: 16 residues. DNA of the CDR3: TGTGCCAGCAGCGTAGCGGGGTCGTCGAACACCGGGGAGCTGTTTTTT. Its protein is CASSVAGSSNTGELFF. Full variable domain (missing parts from reference TRBV7-9 and TRBJ2-2): DTGVSQNPRHKITKRGQNVTFRCDPISEHNRLYWYRQTLGQGPEFLTYFQNEAQLEKSRLLSDRFSAERPKGSFSTLEIQRTEQGDSAMYLCASSVAGSSNTGELFFGEGSRLTVL.

The chain uses TRBV30 and TRBJ1-2; D call uncertain. V shed 2 bases and J shed 1 base, with 14 bases lying between them. The CDR3 extends over 15 amino acids. Germline loops: CDR1 GTSNPN, CDR2 SVGIG (reference sequence). CDR3 in amino acids: CAWSQTGSNNYGYTF. The CDR3 DNA reads as TGTGCCTGGAGTCAGACGGGGTCCAATAACTATGGCTACACCTTC.

The rearrangement links TRBV5-6 to TRBJ2-1; D unclear. Germline values: CDR1 SGHDT, CDR2 YYEEEE. The CDR3 is made up of 14 amino acids. The V end was cut by 5 bases, the J end by 4 bases, with 13 bases between. The CDR3: CASRARRSYNEQFF. CDR3 nucleotide sequence: TGTGCCAGCAGGGCCCGACGGAGTTACAATGAGCAGTTCTTC.

This chain connects TRBV10-3 to TRBJ1-1; TRBD1 is a possible D gene (6 bases). This CDR3 spans 12 amino acids. Trimming removed 9 bases at V and 8 bases at J, with 16 bases between. Germline V CDR1 and CDR2: ENHRY, SYGVKD. The CDR3 here is CAISTGKWEAFF. Written as DNA, the CDR3 is TGTGCCATTTCCACAGGGAAATGGGAAGCTTTCTTT.

The chain couples TRBV29-1 to TRBJ2-3; 9 bases line up with TRBD2. The CDR3 is made up of 15 amino acids. After removal of 3 bases from V and 0 bases from J, the junction contained 4 bases not matched to a gene. The germline V gene encodes CDR1 SQVTM and CDR2 ANQGSEA. The DNA of the CDR3 is TGCAGCGTTGATGGTACTAGCGGGAGCACAGATACGCAGTATTTT. Translating it yields CSVDGTSGSTDTQYF.

CDR3: CASKVETNYGYTF. The CDR3 DNA follows: TGTGCCAGCAAGGTGGAGACTAACTATGGCTACACCTTC. This chain joins TRBV2 and TRBJ1-2; unclear D gene. Per germline, CDR1 SNHLY and CDR2 FYNNEI. CDR3 size: 13 residues. The V and J ends lost 7 bases and 0 bases respectively, with 9 bases between them.

The chain carries TRBV2 and TRBJ2-2; D is undetermined. The ends were cut back, 3 bases at V and 5 bases at J, with 13 bases in the middle. CDR3 length equals 15 residues. CDR1 is SNHLY and CDR2 is FYNNEI in the germline V gene. This CDR3 is CASSELGLATGELFF. The DNA of the CDR3 is TGTGCCAGCAGTGAGCTAGGCCTGGCAACCGGGGAGCTGTTTTTT. Combining the CDR3 with reference TRBV2 and TRBJ2-2 gives the whole variable domain EPEVTQTPSHQVTQMGQEVILRCVPISNHLYFYWYRQILGQKVEFLVSFYNNEISEKSEIFDDQFSVERPDGSNFTLKIRSTKLEDSAMYFCASSELGLATGELFFGEGSRLTVL.

The rearrangement uses TRBV6-5 and TRBJ2-3, with TRBD1 identical over 10 bases. The germline CDR1 and CDR2 sequences are MNHEY and SVGAGI. With 5 bases clipped from V and 5 bases from J, the junction kept 4 bases outside the gene matches. The CDR3 has 14 amino acids. CDR3 sequence (DNA): TGTGCCAGCAGTGACAGGGGGCATGGAGATACGCAGTATTTT. This sequence encodes CASSDRGHGDTQYF.

The rearrangement uses TRBV9 and TRBJ1-2; tentatively, D is TRBD1 (5 bases). Germline V lookup: CDR1 SGDLS, CDR2 YYNGEE. This CDR3 has 14 amino acids. The ends were cut back, 0 bases at V and 5 bases at J, with 11 bases in the middle. DNA of the CDR3: TGTGCCAGCAGCGTAGGGGCAGGGAAATATGGCTACACCTTC. Protein product: CASSVGAGKYGYTF.

The genes are TRBV29-1 and TRBJ1-5, with a possible D match to TRBD1 (6 bases). This CDR3 is 12 amino acids long. Trimming removed 8 bases at V and 3 bases at J, with 11 bases between. The germline CDR1 and CDR2 sequences are SQVTM and ANQGSEA. In DNA, the CDR3 is TGCAGCCCTGTGGGGGCCAATCAGCCCCAGCATTTT. Translated: CSPVGANQPQHF.